The subject of this entry is one T cell receptor (beta chain). Its antigen is still unknown. This specimen comes from a study of monozygotic twins with cystic fibrosis. Study summary: Library input was around 3.1 micrograms of fragmented DNA, with approximately 14 PCR cycles.

Findings and limits, study-wide: No link emerged between shared CDR3 counts and age, concordance or severity. Monozygotic CF twin pairs shared significantly more nucleotide-identical clonotypes than unrelated CF individuals did.

Germline-derived CDR1 and CDR2 are SGHRS and YFSETQ. The CDR3 covers 15 residues. Trimming took off 1 base at V and 2 bases at J, with 11 bases between the two ends. Sequenced by immunoSEQ multiplex PCR; TCRdb stores in-frame clones only, minus some. The table includes approximately 33,000 clones, roughly 84% detected once. The chain links TRBV5-1 to TRBJ2-3, with D perhaps given as TRBD1 or TRBD2 (5 bases each). What was sequenced was blood. The origin of this receptor is a girl aged 2-9 years with cystic fibrosis. The DNA of the CDR3 is TGCGCCAGCAGCTTGTCGGGACGTCTCACAGATACGCAGTATTTT. Its translation is CASSLSGRLTDTQYF.